This TCR beta chain was obtained from a study of metastatic and nonmetastatic thyroid tumors. This clone was found many times. What it binds is not known. All patients were untreated before thyroid surgery. This CDR3 is 13 amino acids long. Trimming pared 3 bases from V and 4 bases from J, leaving 12 bases between. Germline loops: CDR1 SQVTM, CDR2 ANQGSEA. MiXCR reprocessed the PCR reads for TCRdb. The data hold some 13,000 clones, with approximately 30% observed a single time. Study results and limitations: It was reportedly found that TCR beta diversity was significantly higher in malignant thyroid tumors than in benign nodules, a difference seen in both blood and tumor samples.

Sample: tumor tissue. The TCR sequence derives from a female donor with papillary thyroid cancer or a benign thyroid nodule (not recorded which). Some clones in this sample may be carry-over from other donors' samples. V is TRBV29-1 and J is TRBJ1-2; D is possibly TRBD1 (5 bases). The CDR3 region has the DNA TGCAGCGTTGAGGGGGGGGGTGCCTATGGCTACACCTTC. Protein: CSVEGGGAYGYTF.